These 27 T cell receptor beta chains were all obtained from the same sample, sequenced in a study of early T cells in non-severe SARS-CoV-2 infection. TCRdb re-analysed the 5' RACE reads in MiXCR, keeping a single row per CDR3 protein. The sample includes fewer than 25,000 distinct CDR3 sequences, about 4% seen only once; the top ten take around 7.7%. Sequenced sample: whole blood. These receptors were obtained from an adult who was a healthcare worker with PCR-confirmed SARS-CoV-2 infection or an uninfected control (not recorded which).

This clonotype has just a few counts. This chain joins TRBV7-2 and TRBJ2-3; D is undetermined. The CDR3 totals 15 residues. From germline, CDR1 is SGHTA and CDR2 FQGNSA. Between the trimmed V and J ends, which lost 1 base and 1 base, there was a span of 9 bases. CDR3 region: CASSLEAQGTDTQYF. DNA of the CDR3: TGTGCCAGCAGCTTAGAGGCTCAGGGCACAGATACGCAGTATTTT.

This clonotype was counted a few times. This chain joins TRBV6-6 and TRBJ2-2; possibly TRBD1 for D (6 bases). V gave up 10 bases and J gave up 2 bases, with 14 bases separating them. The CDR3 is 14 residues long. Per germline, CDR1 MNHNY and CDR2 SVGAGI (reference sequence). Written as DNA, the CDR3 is TGTGCCATTTCACCCGGGACAAACACCGGGGAGCTGTTTTTT. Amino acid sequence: CAISPGTNTGELFF.

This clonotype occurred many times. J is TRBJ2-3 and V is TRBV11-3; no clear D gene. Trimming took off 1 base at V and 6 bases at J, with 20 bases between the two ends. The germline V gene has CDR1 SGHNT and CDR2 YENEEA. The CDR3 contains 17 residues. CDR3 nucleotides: TGTGCCAGCAGCTTAGGGATCGGTAGCTCCATTGCGGATACGCAGTATTTT. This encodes CASSLGIGSSIADTQYF.

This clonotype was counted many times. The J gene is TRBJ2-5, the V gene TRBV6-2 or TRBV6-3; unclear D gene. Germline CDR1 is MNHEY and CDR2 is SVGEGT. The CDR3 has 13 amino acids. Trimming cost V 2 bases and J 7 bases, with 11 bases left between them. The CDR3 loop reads CASSYAAPWTQYF. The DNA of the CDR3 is TGTGCCAGCAGTTACGCGGCTCCCTGGACCCAGTACTTC.

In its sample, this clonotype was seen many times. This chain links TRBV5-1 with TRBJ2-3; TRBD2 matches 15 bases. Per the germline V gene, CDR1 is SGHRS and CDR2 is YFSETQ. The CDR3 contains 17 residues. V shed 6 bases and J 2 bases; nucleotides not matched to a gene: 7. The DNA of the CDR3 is TGCGCCAGCAATCCGGGACTAGCGGGGGGCCTCACAGATACGCAGTATTTT. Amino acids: CASNPGLAGGLTDTQYF.

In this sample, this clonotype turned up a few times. Here the CDR3 DNA reads TGTGCCAGCAGGGGGACAGGGAGTAATTCACCCCTCCACTTT. Its translation: CASRGTGSNSPLHF. This sequence joins TRBV2 and TRBJ1-6; 9 nucleotides align to TRBD1. V gave up 6 bases and J gave up 6 bases; unmatched junction bases: 3. Per the germline V gene, CDR1 is SNHLY and CDR2 is FYNNEI. The CDR3 is 14 residues long.

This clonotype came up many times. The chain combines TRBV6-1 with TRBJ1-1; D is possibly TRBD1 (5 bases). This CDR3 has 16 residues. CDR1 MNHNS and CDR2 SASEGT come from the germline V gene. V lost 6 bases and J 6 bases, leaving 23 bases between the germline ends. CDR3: CASSLSSSGNEAEAFF. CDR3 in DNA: TGTGCCAGCAGCCTAAGTTCCTCAGGGAATGAAGCTGAAGCTTTCTTT.

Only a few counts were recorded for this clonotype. The CDR3 coding sequence is TGTGCCAGCAGTTTCAATATCGGCGGGAATCAGCCCCAGCATTTT. Its protein is CASSFNIGGNQPQHF. The rearrangement links TRBV11-2 to TRBJ1-5; no reliable D call. Germline CDR1 is SGHAT and CDR2 is FQNNGV. Deletions cut 6 bases from V and 4 bases from J, with 16 bases between. The CDR3 runs to 15 residues.

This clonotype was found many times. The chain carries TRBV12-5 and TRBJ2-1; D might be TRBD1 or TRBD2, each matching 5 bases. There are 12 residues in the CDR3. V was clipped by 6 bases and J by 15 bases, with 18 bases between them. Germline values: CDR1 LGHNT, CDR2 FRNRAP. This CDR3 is CASGPLRDPPFF. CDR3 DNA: TGTGCTAGTGGGCCATTGAGGGACCCCCCGTTCTTC.

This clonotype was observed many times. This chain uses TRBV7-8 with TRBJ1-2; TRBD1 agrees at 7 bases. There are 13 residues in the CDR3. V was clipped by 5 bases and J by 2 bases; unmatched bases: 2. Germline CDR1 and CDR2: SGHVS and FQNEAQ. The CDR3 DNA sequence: TGTGCCAGCAGCGTGGACAGGAACTATGGCTACACCTTC. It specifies CASSVDRNYGYTF.

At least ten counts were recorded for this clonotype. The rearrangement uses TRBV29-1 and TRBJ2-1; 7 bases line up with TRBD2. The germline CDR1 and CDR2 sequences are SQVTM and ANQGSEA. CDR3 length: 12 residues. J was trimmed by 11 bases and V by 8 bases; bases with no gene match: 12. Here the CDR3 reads CSSLRAGEKQFF. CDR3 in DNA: TGCAGCTCCCTCAGGGCGGGGGAGAAGCAGTTCTTC.

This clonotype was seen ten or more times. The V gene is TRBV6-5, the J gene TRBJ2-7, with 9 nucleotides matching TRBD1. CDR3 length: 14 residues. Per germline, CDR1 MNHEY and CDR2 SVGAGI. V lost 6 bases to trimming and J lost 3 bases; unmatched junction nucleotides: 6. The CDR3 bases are TGTGCCAGCAGCCGGGACAGGGTGTACTACGAGCAGTACTTC. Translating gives CASSRDRVYYEQYF.

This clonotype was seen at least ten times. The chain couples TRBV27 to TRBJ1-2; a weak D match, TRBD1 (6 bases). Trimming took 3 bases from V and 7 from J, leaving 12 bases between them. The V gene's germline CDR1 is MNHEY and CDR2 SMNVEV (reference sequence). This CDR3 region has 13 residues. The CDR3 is CASSFGQTRGYTF. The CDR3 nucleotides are TGTGCCAGCAGTTTCGGACAGACGCGTGGCTACACCTTC.

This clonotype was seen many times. The CDR3 loop reads CASSEPGLAVADTQYF. The DNA for the CDR3 is TGTGCCAGCAGTGAACCGGGACTAGCGGTTGCAGATACGCAGTATTTT. The chain couples TRBV25-1 to TRBJ2-3; 11 nucleotides align to TRBD2. V was clipped by 2 bases and J by 4 bases; unmatched bases: 5. The CDR3 contains 16 residues. Per the germline V gene, CDR1 is MGHDK and CDR2 is SYGVNS.

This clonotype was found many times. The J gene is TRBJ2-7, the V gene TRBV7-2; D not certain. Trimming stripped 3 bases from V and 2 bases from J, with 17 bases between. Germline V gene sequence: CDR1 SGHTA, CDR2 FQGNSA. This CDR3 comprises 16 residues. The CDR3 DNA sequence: TGTGCCAGCAGCTTGTTTGGGCAGCAATCTACCTACGAGCAGTACTTC. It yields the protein CASSLFGQQSTYEQYF.

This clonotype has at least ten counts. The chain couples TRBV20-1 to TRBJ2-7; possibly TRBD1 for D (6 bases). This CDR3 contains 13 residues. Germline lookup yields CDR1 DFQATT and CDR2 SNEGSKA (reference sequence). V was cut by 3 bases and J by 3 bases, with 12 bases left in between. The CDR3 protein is CSARWTDNYEQYF. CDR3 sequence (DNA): TGCAGTGCTAGGTGGACAGACAACTACGAGCAGTACTTC.

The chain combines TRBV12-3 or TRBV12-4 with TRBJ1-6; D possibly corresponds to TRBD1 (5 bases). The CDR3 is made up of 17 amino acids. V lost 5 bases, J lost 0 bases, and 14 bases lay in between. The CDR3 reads CASSPGTPSSYNSPLHF. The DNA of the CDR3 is TGTGCCAGCAGTCCCGGGACGCCCAGCTCCTATAATTCACCCCTCCACTTT.

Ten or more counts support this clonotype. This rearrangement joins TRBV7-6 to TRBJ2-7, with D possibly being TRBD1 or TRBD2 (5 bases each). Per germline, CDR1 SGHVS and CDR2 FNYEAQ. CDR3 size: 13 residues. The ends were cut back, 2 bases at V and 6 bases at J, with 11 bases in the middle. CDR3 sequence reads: CASSLTPGPEQYF. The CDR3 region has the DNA TGTGCCAGCAGCTTAACGCCGGGGCCCGAGCAGTACTTC. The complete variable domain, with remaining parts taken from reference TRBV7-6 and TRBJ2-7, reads GAGVSQSPRYKVTKRGQDVALRCDPISGHVSLYWYRQALGQGPEFLTYFNYEAQQDKSGLPNDRFSAERPEGSISTLTIQRTEQRDSAMYRCASSLTPGPEQYFGPGTRLTVT.

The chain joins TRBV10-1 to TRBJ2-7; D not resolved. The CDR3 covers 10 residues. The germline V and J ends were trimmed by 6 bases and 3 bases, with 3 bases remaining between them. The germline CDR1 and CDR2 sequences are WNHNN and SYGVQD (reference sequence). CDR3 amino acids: CASRDYEQYF. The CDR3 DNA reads TGCGCCAGCAGGGACTACGAGCAGTACTTC.

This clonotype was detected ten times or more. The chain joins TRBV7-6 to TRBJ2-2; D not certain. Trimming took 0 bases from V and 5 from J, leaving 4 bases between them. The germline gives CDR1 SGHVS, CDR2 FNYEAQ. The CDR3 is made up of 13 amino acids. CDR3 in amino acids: CASSLAVTGELFF. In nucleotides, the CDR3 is TGTGCCAGCAGCTTAGCGGTTACCGGGGAGCTGTTTTTT.

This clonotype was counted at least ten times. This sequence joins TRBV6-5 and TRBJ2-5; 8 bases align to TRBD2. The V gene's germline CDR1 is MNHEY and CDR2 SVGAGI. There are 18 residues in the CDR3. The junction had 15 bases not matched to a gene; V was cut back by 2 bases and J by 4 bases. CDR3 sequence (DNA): TGTGCCAGCAGTTACGTCGGGGGGGCCTCGAGTAATATAGAGACCCAGTACTTC. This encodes CASSYVGGASSNIETQYF.

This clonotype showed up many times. The CDR3 nucleotides are TGCAGTGCTCAAGCGGGGGATGCTCAAGAGACCCAGTACTTC. It codes for CSAQAGDAQETQYF. J is TRBJ2-5 and V is TRBV20-1; the match to TRBD2 covers 8 bases. CDR3 length: 14 amino acids. The germline V gene has CDR1 DFQATT and CDR2 SNEGSKA (reference sequence). Unmatched junction bases numbered 7, after V lost 5 bases and J lost 2 bases.

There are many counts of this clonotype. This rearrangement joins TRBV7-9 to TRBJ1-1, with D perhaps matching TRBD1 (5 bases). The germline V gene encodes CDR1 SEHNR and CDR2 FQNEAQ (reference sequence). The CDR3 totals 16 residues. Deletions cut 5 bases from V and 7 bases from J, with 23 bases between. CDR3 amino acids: CASSKTPMTDRIEAFF. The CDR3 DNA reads TGTGCCAGCAGCAAAACCCCGATGACAGACAGAATTGAAGCTTTCTTT.

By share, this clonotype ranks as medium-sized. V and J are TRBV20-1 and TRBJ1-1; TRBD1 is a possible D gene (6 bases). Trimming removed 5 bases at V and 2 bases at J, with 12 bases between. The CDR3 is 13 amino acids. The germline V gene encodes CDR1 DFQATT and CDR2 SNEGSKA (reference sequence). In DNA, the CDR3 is TGCAGTGCTTTCAGGACAGCTAACACTGAAGCTTTCTTT. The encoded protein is CSAFRTANTEAFF.

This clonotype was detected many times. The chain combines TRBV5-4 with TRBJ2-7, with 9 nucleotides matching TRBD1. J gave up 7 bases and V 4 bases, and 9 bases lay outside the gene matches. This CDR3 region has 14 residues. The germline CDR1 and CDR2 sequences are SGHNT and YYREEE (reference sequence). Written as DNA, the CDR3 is TGTGCCAGCAGCGTAGACAGGGGGGAGAGAGAGCAGTACTTC. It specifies CASSVDRGEREQYF.

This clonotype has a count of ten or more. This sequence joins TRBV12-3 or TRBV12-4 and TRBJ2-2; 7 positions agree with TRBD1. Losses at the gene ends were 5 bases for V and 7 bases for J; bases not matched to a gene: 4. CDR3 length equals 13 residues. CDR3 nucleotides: TGTGCCAGCAGTGCCAGGGGGTTCGGGGAGCTGTTTTTT. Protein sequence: CASSARGFGELFF.

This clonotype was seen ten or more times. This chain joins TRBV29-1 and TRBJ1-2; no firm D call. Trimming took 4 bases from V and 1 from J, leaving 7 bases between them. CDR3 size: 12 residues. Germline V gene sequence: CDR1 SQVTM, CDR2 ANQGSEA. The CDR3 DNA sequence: TGCAGCGTTGGAGATGATAACTATGGCTACACCTTC. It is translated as CSVGDDNYGYTF.